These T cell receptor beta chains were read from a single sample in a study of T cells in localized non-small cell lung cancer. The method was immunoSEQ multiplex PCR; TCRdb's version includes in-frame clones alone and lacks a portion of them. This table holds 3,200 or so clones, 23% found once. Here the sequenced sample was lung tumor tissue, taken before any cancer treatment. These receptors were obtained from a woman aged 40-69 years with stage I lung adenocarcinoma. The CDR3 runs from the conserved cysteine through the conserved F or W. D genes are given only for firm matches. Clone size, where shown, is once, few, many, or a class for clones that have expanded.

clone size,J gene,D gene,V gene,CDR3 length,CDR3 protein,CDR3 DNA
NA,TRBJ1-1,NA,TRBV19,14,CASRMAAKNTEAFF,TGTGCCAGTAGAATGGCCGCTAAGAACACTGAAGCTTTCTTT
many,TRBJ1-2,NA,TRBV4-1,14,CASRHRRGNYGYTF,TGCGCCAGCAGGCACCGTAGGGGTAACTATGGCTACACCTTC
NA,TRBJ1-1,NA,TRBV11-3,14,CASSLGTMNTEAFF,TGTGCCAGCAGCTTGGGGACAATGAACACTGAAGCTTTCTTT
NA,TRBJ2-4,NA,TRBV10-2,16,CASSPGQRPAKNIQYF,TGCGCCAGCAGCCCTGGACAGAGACCGGCCAAAAACATTCAGTACTTC
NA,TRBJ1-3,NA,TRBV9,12,CASTVGGNTIYF,TGTGCCAGCACCGTGGGGGGAAACACCATATATTTT
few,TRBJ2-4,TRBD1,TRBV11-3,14,CASSSHPGTGDRYF,TGTGCCAGCAGCTCACACCCCGGGACAGGGGATCGGTACTTC
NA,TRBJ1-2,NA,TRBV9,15,CASSPHLTTRDGYTF,TGTGCCAGCAGCCCTCACCTAACAACACGGGATGGCTACACCTTC
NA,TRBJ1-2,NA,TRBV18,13,CASSPQKQAGYTF,TGTGCCAGCTCACCACAGAAACAGGCCGGCTACACCTTC
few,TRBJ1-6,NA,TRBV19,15,CASSRTGRNNSPLHF,TGTGCCAGTAGTAGAACGGGACGGAATAATTCACCCCTCCACTTT
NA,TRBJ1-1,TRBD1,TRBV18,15,CASSPKGALSPEAFF,TGTGCCAGCTCGCCTAAGGGGGCCCTTTCTCCTGAAGCTTTCTTT
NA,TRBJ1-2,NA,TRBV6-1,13,CASSEVVSVGYTF,TGTGCCAGCAGTGAAGTCGTGAGCGTGGGCTACACCTTC
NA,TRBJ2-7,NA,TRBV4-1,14,CASSPTPGPYEQYF,TGCGCCAGCAGCCCTACACCGGGTCCCTACGAGCAGTACTTC
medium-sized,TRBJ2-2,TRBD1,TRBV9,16,CASSVGGQGGAGELFF,TGTGCCAGCAGCGTAGGGGGACAGGGTGGTGCCGGGGAGCTGTTTTTT
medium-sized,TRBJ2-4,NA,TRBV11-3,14,CASSLGGDRNIQYF,TGTGCCAGCAGCTTAGGGGGGGACCGGAACATTCAGTACTTC
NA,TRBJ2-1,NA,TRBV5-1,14,CASSLAGTPNEQFF,TGCGCCAGCAGCTTGGCAGGGACTCCCAATGAGCAGTTCTTC
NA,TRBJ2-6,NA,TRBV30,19,CAWSVFAGDLFSGANVLTF,TGTGCCTGGAGTGTATTTGCAGGAGACTTATTCTCTGGGGCCAACGTCCTGACTTTC
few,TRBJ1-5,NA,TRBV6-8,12,CASRTGNQPQHF,TGTGCCAGCAGAACCGGCAATCAGCCCCAGCATTTT
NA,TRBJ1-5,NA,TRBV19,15,CASSIGGTPNQPQHF,TGTGCCAGTAGTATCGGCGGGACACCGAATCAGCCCCAGCATTTT
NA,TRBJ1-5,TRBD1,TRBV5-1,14,CASSPDRGRQPQHF,TGCGCCAGCAGCCCGGACAGGGGGCGGCAGCCCCAGCATTTT
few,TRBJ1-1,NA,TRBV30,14,CAWSFGERNTEAFF,TGTGCCTGGAGTTTTGGGGAAAGGAACACTGAAGCTTTCTTT
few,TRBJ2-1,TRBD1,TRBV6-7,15,CASSSGQGSWNEQFF,TGTGCCAGCAGTTCCGGACAGGGCTCTTGGAATGAGCAGTTCTTC
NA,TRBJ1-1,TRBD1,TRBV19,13,CASSGQGDTEAFF,TGTGCCAGTTCTGGACAGGGGGACACTGAAGCTTTCTTT
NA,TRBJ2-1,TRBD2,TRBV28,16,CASSPRLAGNYNEQFF,TGTGCCAGCAGTCCACGACTAGCAGGAAACTACAATGAGCAGTTCTTC
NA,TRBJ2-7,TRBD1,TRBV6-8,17,CASSYSIGTGGPYEQYF,TGTGCCAGCAGTTACTCGATAGGGACAGGGGGACCCTACGAGCAGTACTTC
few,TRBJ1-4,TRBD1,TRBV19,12,CASSDRGGKLFF,TGTGCCAGTAGTGACAGGGGAGGGAAACTGTTTTTT
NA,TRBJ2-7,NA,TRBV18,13,CASSQTDRYEQYF,TGTGCCAGCTCCCAGACAGACCGCTACGAGCAGTACTTC
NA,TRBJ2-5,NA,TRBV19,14,CASSVGGGQETQYF,TGTGCCAGTAGTGTCGGCGGAGGCCAAGAGACCCAGTACTTC
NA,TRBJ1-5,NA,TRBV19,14,CASSMTVLNQPQHF,TGTGCCAGTAGTATGACAGTTCTCAATCAGCCCCAGCATTTT
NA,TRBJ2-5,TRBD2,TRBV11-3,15,CASSWIAGPGETQYF,TGTGCCAGCAGCTGGATAGCGGGGCCGGGGGAGACCCAGTACTTC
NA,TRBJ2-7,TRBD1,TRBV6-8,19,CASSPTPGQGATGKNEQYF,TGTGCCAGCAGCCCAACCCCGGGACAGGGGGCAACCGGGAAGAACGAGCAGTACTTC